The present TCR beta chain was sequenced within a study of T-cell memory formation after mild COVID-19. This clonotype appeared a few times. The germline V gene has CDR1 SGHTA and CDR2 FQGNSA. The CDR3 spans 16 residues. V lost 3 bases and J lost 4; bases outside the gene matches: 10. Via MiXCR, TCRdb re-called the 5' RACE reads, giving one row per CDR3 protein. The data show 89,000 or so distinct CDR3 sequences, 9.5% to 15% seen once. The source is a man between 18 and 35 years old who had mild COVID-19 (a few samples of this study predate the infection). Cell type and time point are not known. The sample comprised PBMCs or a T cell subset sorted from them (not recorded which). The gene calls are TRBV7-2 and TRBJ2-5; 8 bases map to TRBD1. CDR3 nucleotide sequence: TGTGCCAGCAGCTTCAGGGGGCCTCCCCAGGGAGAGACCCAGTACTTC. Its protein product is CASSFRGPPQGETQYF. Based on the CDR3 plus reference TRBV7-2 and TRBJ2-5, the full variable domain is GAGVSQSPSNKVTEKGKDVELRCDPISGHTALYWYRQSLGQGLEFLIYFQGNSAPDKSGLPSDRFSAERTGGSVSTLTIQRTQQEDSAVYLCASSFRGPPQGETQYFGPGTRLLVL.